These 15 T cell receptor beta chains were sequenced from one sample in a study of metastatic and nonmetastatic thyroid tumors. None of the patients had undergone any treatment ahead of thyroid surgery. TCRdb re-clonotyped the PCR reads through MiXCR. This table has roughly 25,000 clones, 15% appearing once. Sequencing input: blood. The receptors shown here come from a female donor with papillary thyroid cancer or a benign thyroid nodule (not recorded which). Some clones in this sample may be carry-over from other donors' samples.

This clone is classed as medium-sized. Other DNA sequences in this specimen translate into the identical CDR3. The chain links TRBV5-1 to TRBJ2-7, with 13 bases fitting TRBD2. This CDR3 is built from 19 residues. J was trimmed by 5 bases and V by 3 bases; bases with no gene match: 17. Germline loops: CDR1 SGHRS, CDR2 YFSETQ. The CDR3 is CASSYATLAGGRLLDEQYF. Written as DNA, the CDR3 is TGCGCCAGCAGCTACGCCACACTAGCGGGAGGGCGTCTGTTGGACGAGCAGTACTTC.

This clone is medium-sized (0.01 to 0.1%) within its sample. This chain joins TRBV11-2 and TRBJ2-7; D remains unclear. This CDR3 region has 13 residues. Germline CDR1 SGHAT, CDR2 FQNNGV. Trimming removed 4 bases at V and 4 bases at J, with 11 bases between. CDR3 region: CASSSRRSYEQYF. CDR3 coding DNA: TGTGCCAGCAGCTCCCGACGGAGTTACGAGCAGTACTTC.

There are many counts of this clone. V usage is TRBV20-1 and J usage is TRBJ2-7, with a tentative D call TRBD2 (6 bases). The CDR3 runs 13 residues. Germline V gives CDR1 DFQATT, CDR2 SNEGSKA (reference sequence). Written as DNA, the CDR3 is TGCAGCTCGGGGGACTTGGGGATCTACGAGCAGTACTTC. It is translated as CSSGDLGIYEQYF.

Within the sample, this clone is medium-sized. The chain combines TRBV6-2 or TRBV6-3 with TRBJ2-7; D is possibly TRBD1 (5 bases). The CDR3 runs 14 residues. Trimming took off 8 bases at V and 6 bases at J, with 20 bases between the two ends. From germline, CDR1 is MNHEY and CDR2 SVGEGT. The CDR3 coding sequence is TGTGCCAGCCGCACAGGAACTTCTACGATCGAGCAGTACTTC. It encodes CASRTGTSTIEQYF.

This clone appeared many times. V usage is TRBV11-2 and J usage is TRBJ2-3, with D possibly being TRBD2 (6 bases). The CDR3 is made up of 15 amino acids. The germline V gene has CDR1 SGHAT and CDR2 FQNNGV. Trimming took 4 bases from V and 5 from J, leaving 16 bases between them. The CDR3 DNA is TGTGCCAGCAGCTATTTATTCGGGAGTCTAGATACGCAGTATTTT. Protein sequence: CASSYLFGSLDTQYF.

As for this clone: Relative to the germline gene, one junction end is altered; a read error may explain this. This sequence joins TRBV11-1 and TRBJ1-2; 7 nucleotides match TRBD1. Germline CDR1 SGHAT, CDR2 FQDESV (reference sequence). The CDR3 has 16 amino acids. This CDR3 reads CVSSPYYATGTYGYTF. The CDR3 region has the DNA TGTGTCAGCAGCCCTTACTACGCGACAGGGACCTATGGCTACACCTTC.

In this sample, this clone turned up many times. The CDR3: CASSKTGVPTDTQYF. The CDR3 DNA sequence: TGTGCCAGCAGTAAAACCGGGGTCCCCACAGATACGCAGTATTTT. The chain couples TRBV6-4 to TRBJ2-3, with D possibly being TRBD2 (5 bases). CDR3 size: 15 residues. Trimming took 5 bases from V and 2 from J, leaving 14 bases between them. Per the germline V gene, CDR1 is MRHNA and CDR2 is SNTAGT.

This clone has a count of ten or more. V and J are TRBV28 and TRBJ1-2; D possibly corresponds to TRBD1 (6 bases). Trimming took 5 bases from V and 6 from J, leaving 16 bases between them. This CDR3 has 14 residues. Germline CDR1 and CDR2: MDHEN and SYDVKM. CDR3 region: CASSRRGGAHGYTF. The CDR3 region has the DNA TGTGCCAGCAGTCGACGGGGGGGCGCACATGGCTACACCTTC.

This clone was picked up many times. At one of its ends the junction is not consistent with the germline gene, which may arise from a read error. Other DNA sequences in this sample translate to the same CDR3. The gene calls are TRBV6-1 and TRBJ1-3, with TRBD1 identical over 8 bases. Germline V lookup: CDR1 MNHNS, CDR2 SASEGT. CDR3 size: 15 residues. CDR3 protein: CASSEQEQGANTIYF. The CDR3 DNA reads TGCGCCAGCAGTGAGCAGGAGCAGGGGGCTAACACCATATATTTT.

Ten or more counts support this clone. This rearrangement joins TRBV6-1 to TRBJ2-1; 8 bases line up with TRBD2. Germline V gene sequence: CDR1 MNHNS, CDR2 SASEGT. CDR3 length: 15 amino acids. V lost 6 bases to trimming and J lost 10 bases; unmatched junction nucleotides: 14. The CDR3 region is CASSMPGLDSKEQFF. Here the CDR3 DNA reads TGTGCCAGCAGCATGCCGGGACTAGATAGTAAGGAGCAGTTCTTC.

The rearrangement uses TRBV6-5 and TRBJ2-5, with D possibly matching TRBD1 (5 bases). Trimming removed 10 bases from V and 0 bases from J, with 15 bases in between. The CDR3 is made up of 14 amino acids. Germline values: CDR1 MNHEY, CDR2 SVGAGI. The CDR3 region has the DNA TGTGCCATCGTTACAGGTGAGGACCAAGAGACCCAGTACTTC. Its translation: CAIVTGEDQETQYF.

Many counts were recorded for this clone. The V call is TRBV28, the J call TRBJ2-6, with D maybe TRBD1 (5 bases). In germline, CDR1 is MDHEN, CDR2 SYDVKM. The V end lost 9 bases, the J end lost 0 bases, and 18 bases lay between the germline ends. The CDR3 is 17 amino acids. CDR3 region: CASKEQEILSGANVLTF. For the CDR3, the DNA is TGTGCCAGTAAAGAACAGGAAATCCTCTCTGGGGCCAACGTCCTGACTTTC.

The table lists this clone with many counts. The rearrangement links TRBV6-4 to TRBJ1-2; TRBD1 matches 7 bases. V lost 8 bases and J lost 3; bases outside the gene matches: 6. There are 13 residues in the CDR3. The germline V gene has CDR1 MRHNA and CDR2 SNTAGT. CDR3 in DNA: TGTGCCAGCCTATCAGGACAGGACTATGGCTACACCTTC. It encodes CASLSGQDYGYTF.

This clone was found many times. A read error may account for a junction end that differs from germline. In nucleotides, the CDR3 is TGCACCAGCAGTTTGGGACAGAATAACTATGGCTACACCTTC. As protein: CTSSLGQNNYGYTF. The rearrangement links TRBV27 to TRBJ1-2; 7 nucleotides align to TRBD1. CDR3 size: 14 residues. Per the germline V gene, CDR1 is MNHEY and CDR2 is SMNVEV (reference sequence).

This chain links TRBV3-1 with TRBJ1-6, with D possibly TRBD1 on 6 matching bases. Looked up from germline, CDR1 is LGHDT and CDR2 is YNNKEL (reference sequence). CDR3 length: 14 residues. V was cut by 0 bases and J by 7 bases, with 7 bases left in between. In DNA form, the CDR3 reads TGTGCCAGCAGCCAAGACAGGGGAAATTCACCCCTCCACTTT. Amino acids: CASSQDRGNSPLHF. Full variable domain (remainder filled in from reference TRBV3-1 and TRBJ1-6): DTAVSQTPKYLVTQMGNDKSIKCEQNLGHDTMYWYKQDSKKFLKIMFSYNNKELIINETVPNRFSPKSPDKAHLNLHINSLELGDSAVYFCASSQDRGNSPLHFGNGTRLTVT.